The clone carrying this T cell receptor (beta chain) was seen more than once but under ten times. These data belong to a study of patients and donors after allogeneic stem cell transplantation. TCRdb itself ran the RT-PCR reads through MiXCR, one entry per CDR3 protein. The data show some 960,000 distinct CDR3 sequences, with roughly 18% seen just once and roughly 6.4% held by the top ten. CDR3 length: 14 amino acids. V lost 6 bases to trimming and J lost 0 bases, with 12 bases between them. Sequencing input: blood, either unsorted or a sorted T cell fraction (not recorded which). This sequence originates from a human donor who was either an allogeneic HSCT recipient or a stem cell or donor lymphocyte infusion donor (not recorded which). It is not recorded whose cells these are; they may come from a transplant donor. The chain links TRBV12-3 or TRBV12-4 to TRBJ2-7; D is ambiguous. The CDR3 coding sequence is TGTGCCAGCAGCCATGTTAAAAGCTCCTACGAGCAGTACTTC. Its protein product is CASSHVKSSYEQYF.